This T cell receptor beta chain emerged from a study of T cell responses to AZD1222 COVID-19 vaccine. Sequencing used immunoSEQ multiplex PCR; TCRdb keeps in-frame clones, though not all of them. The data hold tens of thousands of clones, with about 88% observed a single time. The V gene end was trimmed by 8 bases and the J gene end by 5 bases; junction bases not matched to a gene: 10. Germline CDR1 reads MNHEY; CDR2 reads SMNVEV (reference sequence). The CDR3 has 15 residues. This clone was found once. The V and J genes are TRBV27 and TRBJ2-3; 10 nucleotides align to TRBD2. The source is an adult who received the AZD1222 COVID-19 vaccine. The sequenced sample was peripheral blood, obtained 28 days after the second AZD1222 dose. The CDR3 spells CASSTLAGVGDTQYF. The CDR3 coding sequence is TGTGCCAGCTCGACTCTAGCGGGAGTTGGAGATACGCAGTATTTT.